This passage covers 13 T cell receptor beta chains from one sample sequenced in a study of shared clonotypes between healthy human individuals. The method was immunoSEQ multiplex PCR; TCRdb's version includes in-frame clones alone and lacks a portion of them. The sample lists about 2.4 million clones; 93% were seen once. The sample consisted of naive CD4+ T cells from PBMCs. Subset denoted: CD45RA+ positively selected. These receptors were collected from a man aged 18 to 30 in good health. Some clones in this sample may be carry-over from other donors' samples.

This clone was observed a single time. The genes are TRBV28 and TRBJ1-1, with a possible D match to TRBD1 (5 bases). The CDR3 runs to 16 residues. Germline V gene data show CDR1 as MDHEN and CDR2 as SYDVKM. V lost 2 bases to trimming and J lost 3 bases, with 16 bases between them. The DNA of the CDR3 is TGTGCCAGCAGTTTAAGGGCGGGCTCGGGGGACACTGAAGCTTTCTTT. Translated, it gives CASSLRAGSGDTEAFF.

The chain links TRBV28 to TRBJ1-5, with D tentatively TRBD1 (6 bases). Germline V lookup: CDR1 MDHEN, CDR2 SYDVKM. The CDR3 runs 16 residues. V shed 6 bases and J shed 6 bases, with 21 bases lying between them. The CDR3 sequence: CASRRTGGPLGQPQHF. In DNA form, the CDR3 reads TGTGCCAGCAGACGGACCGGGGGGCCCTTGGGTCAGCCCCAGCATTTT.

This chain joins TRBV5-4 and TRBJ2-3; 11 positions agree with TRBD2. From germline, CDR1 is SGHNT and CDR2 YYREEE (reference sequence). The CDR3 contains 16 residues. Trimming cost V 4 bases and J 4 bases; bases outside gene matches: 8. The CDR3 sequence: CASSAKLAGVPDTQYF. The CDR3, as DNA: TGTGCCAGCAGCGCGAAACTAGCGGGAGTACCAGATACGCAGTATTTT.

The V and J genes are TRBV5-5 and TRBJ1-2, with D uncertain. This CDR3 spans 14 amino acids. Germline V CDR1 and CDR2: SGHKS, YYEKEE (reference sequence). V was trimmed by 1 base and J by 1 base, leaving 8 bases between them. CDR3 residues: CASSLTTVNYGYTF. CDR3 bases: TGTGCCAGCAGCTTGACGACTGTTAACTATGGCTACACCTTC.

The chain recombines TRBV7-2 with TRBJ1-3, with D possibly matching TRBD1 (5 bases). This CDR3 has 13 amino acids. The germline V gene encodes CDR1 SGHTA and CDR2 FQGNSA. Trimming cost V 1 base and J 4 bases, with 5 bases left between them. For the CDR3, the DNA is TGTGCCAGCAGCTTAGGGGGCGGAAACACCATATATTTT. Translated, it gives CASSLGGGNTIYF.

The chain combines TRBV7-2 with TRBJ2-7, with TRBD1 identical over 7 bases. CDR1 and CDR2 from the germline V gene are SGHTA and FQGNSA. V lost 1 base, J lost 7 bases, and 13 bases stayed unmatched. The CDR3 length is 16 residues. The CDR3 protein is CASSLVGARGSGEQYF. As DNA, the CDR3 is TGTGCCAGCAGCTTAGTAGGGGCCAGGGGGTCTGGAGAGCAGTACTTC.

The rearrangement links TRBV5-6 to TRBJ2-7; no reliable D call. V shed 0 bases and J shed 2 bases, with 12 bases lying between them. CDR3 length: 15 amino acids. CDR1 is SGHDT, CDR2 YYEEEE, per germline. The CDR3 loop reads CASSLVSRSPYEQYF. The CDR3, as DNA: TGTGCCAGCAGCTTGGTTTCGCGTTCTCCCTACGAGCAGTACTTC.

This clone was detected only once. In DNA, the CDR3 is TGCGCCAGCAGCCAAGTAGGGGACAGGGGGAACTACGAGCAGTACTTC. Its protein product is CASSQVGDRGNYEQYF. The rearrangement joins TRBV4-1 to TRBJ2-7; 11 nucleotides agree with TRBD1. Germline V gene lookup returns CDR1 MGHRA and CDR2 YSYEKL. The V and J ends lost 1 base and 3 bases, in that order; junction bases with no gene match: 5. CDR3 length: 16 amino acids.

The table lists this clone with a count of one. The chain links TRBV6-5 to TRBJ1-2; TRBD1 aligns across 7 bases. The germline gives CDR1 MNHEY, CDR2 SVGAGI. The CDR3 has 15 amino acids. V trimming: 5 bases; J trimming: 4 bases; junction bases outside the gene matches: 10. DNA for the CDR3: TGTGCCAGCAGTCCAAACCCCGGGACAGCCTATGGCTACACCTTC. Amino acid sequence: CASSPNPGTAYGYTF.

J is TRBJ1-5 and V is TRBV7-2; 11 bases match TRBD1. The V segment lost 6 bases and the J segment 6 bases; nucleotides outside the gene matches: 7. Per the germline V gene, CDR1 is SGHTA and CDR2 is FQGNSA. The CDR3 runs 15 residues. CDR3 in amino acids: CASSAGQGAAQPQHF. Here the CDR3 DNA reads TGTGCCAGCAGTGCAGGACAGGGGGCGGCTCAGCCCCAGCATTTT.

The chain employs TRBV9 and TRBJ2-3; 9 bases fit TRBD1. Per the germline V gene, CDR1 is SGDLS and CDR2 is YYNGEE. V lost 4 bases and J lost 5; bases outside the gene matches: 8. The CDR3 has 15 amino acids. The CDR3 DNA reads TGTGCCAGCAGCCTAGGGGGACAGGGCAGAGATACGCAGTATTTT. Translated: CASSLGGQGRDTQYF.

CDR3 DNA sequence: TGTGCCAGCAGCCAATCCGGGACTAGCAGCGAGCAGTACTTC. Its protein product is CASSQSGTSSEQYF. This rearrangement joins TRBV11-3 to TRBJ2-7, with 9 bases fitting TRBD2. Germline V lookup: CDR1 SGHNT, CDR2 YENEEA. The trim removed 5 bases at V and 6 bases at J, leaving 8 bases unmatched. CDR3 length: 14 amino acids.

CDR3 DNA sequence: TGTGCCAGCACAGGCGGGATCCCCTACGAGCAGTACTTC. Protein: CASTGGIPYEQYF. The chain employs TRBV6-1 and TRBJ2-7; D perhaps matches TRBD2 (6 bases). CDR3 size: 13 residues. Germline loops: CDR1 MNHNS, CDR2 SASEGT. V was trimmed by 7 bases and J by 2 bases, leaving 12 bases between them.